Described below is a single T cell receptor beta chain sequence and its context. Its antigen is still unknown. This entry comes from a study of cytomegalovirus exposure and HLA in healthy donors. Whole-study findings and limits: Likely technical artifact: a cluster of highly shared sequence variants.

Primers: 60 Vbeta forward and 13 Jbeta reverse. Only in-frame clones appear in the TCRdb table, and some are missing; sequencing was by immunoSEQ multiplex PCR. The sample lists some 150,000 clones, 75% to 85% seen once, with 8.1% in the top ten. Germline V gene sequence: CDR1 KGHSH, CDR2 LQKENI. The V end was cut by 4 bases, the J end by 0 bases, with 10 bases between. The CDR3 length is 15 residues. The sample comprised PBMCs. The chain has TRBV18 and TRBJ1-3, with D possibly being TRBD1 (5 bases). The sequence came from a woman in her forties or fifties in good health and CMV-seropositive. The CDR3: CASSLQGFSGNTIYF. The DNA of the CDR3 is TGTGCCAGCTCACTTCAGGGCTTCTCTGGAAACACCATATATTTT.